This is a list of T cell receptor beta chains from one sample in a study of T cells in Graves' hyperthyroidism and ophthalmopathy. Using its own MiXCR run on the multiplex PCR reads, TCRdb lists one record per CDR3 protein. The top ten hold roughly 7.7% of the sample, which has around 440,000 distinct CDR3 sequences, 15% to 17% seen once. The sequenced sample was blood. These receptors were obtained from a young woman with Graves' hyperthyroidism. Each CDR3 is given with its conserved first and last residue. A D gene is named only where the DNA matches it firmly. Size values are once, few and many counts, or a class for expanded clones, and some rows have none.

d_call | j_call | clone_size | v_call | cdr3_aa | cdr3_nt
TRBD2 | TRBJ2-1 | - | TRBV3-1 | CASSQVGLAGGYNEQFF | TGTGCCAGCAGCCAAGTGGGACTAGCGGGCGGCTACAATGAGCAGTTCTTC
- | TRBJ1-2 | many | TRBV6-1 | CASTRGGGYTF | TGTGCCAGCACGAGGGGAGGCGGCTACACCTTC
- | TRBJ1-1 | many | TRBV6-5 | CASSYSNGGETEAFF | TGTGCCAGCAGTTACTCGAATGGGGGGGAGACTGAAGCTTTCTTT
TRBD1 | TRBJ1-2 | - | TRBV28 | CASRGTGHDSLGGYTF | TGTGCCAGCAGGGGGACAGGGCACGACTCCCTTGGAGGCTACACCTTC
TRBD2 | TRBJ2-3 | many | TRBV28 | CASSDLADQYTDTQYF | TGTGCCAGCAGTGACCTAGCGGACCAATACACAGATACGCAGTATTTT
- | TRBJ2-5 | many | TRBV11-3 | CASSLGGVNQETQYF | TGTGCCAGCAGCTTAGGAGGGGTAAATCAAGAGACCCAGTACTTC
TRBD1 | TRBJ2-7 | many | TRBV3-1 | CASSQEGTGGYEQYF | TGTGCCAGCAGCCAAGAGGGGACAGGGGGCTACGAGCAGTACTTC
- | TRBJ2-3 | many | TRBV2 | CASREGSSTDTQYF | TGTGCCAGCAGGGAGGGTAGTAGCACAGATACGCAGTATTTT
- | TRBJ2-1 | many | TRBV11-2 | CASSPDSGSSYNEQFF | TGTGCCAGCAGCCCCGATAGCGGCAGCTCCTACAATGAGCAGTTCTTC
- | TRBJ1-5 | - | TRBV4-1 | CASSQDRQTHQPQHF | TGCGCCAGCAGCCAAGATAGGCAGACTCATCAGCCCCAGCATTTT
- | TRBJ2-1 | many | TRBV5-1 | CASNGPKGPEWFF | TGCGCCAGCAACGGACCTAAGGGACCGGAGTGGTTCTTC
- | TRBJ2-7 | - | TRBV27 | CAGRGGFAYEQYF | TGTGCCGGCAGAGGGGGATTTGCGTACGAGCAGTACTTC
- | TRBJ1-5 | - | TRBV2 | CASSVGSFNQPQHF | TGTGCCAGCAGTGTGGGGTCCTTTAATCAGCCCCAGCATTTT
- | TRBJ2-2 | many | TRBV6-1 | CASSEERNTGELFF | TGTGCCAGCAGTGAAGAGCGGAACACCGGGGAGCTGTTTTTT
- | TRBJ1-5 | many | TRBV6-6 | CASSYTHPGLGNNQPQHF | TGTGCCAGCAGTTATACTCACCCGGGCCTGGGGAACAATCAGCCCCAGCATTTT
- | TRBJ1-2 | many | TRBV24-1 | CATSERTVSYGYTF | TGTGCCACCAGTGAACGGACCGTTAGCTATGGCTACACCTTC
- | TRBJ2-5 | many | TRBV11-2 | CASSLIGETQYF | TGTGCCAGCAGCTTAATTGGGGAGACCCAGTACTTC
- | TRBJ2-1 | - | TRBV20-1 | CSARPQGGGLNEQFF | TGCAGTGCCCGTCCTCAAGGGGGGGGGCTCAATGAGCAGTTCTTC
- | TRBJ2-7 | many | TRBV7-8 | CASSFPGSRPEQYF | TGTGCCAGCAGCTTCCCGGGTTCACGGCCCGAGCAGTACTTC
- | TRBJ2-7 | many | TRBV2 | CASGGGLGEQYF | TGTGCCAGCGGAGGGGGGCTAGGGGAGCAGTACTTC
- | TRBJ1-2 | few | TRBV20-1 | CSARALRVGPYGYTF | TGCAGTGCTAGAGCCCTCAGGGTTGGTCCCTATGGCTACACCTTC
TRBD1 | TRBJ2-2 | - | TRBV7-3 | CASSVTGGGTGELFF | TGTGCCAGCAGCGTAACAGGGGGCGGCACCGGGGAGCTGTTTTTT
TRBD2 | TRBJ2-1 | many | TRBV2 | CASSLAGGGYNEQFF | TGTGCCAGCAGTTTAGCGGGAGGGGGGTACAATGAGCAGTTCTTC
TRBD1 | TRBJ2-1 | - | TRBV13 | CASSTGTGGYNEQFF | TGTGCCAGCAGTACCGGGACAGGGGGATACAATGAGCAGTTCTTC
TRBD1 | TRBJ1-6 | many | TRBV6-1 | CATDTGVGGGNSPLHF | TGTGCCACCGACACAGGGGTCGGGGGAGGGAATTCACCCCTCCACTTT
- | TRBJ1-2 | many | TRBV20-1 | CSARVFREGGSYGYTF | TGCAGTGCTAGAGTATTTAGGGAGGGAGGGAGCTATGGCTACACCTTC
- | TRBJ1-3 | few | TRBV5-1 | CASSLDLWTSGNTIYF | TGCGCCAGCAGCTTGGACCTTTGGACGTCTGGAAACACCATATATTTT
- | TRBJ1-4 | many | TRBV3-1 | CASSQYPAGEGNEKLFF | TGTGCCAGCAGCCAATACCCGGCAGGGGAGGGTAATGAAAAACTGTTTTTT
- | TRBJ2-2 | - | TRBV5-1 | CASTTQMGGGELFF | TGCGCCAGCACTACCCAGATGGGCGGCGGGGAGCTGTTTTTT
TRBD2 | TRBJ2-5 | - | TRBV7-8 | CASSLVRTRLAGEQETQYF | TGTGCCAGCAGCTTAGTGAGGACTCGACTAGCGGGGGAGCAAGAGACCCAGTACTTC
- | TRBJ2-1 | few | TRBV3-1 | CASSQAFFGGNEQFF | TGTGCCAGCAGCCAAGCCTTTTTCGGGGGCAATGAGCAGTTCTTC
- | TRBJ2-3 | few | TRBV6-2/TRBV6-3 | CASRPFNGASTDTQYF | TGTGCCAGCAGGCCCTTCAACGGGGCGAGTACAGATACGCAGTATTTT
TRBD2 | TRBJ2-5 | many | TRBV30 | CAWSDERECNF | TGTGCCTGGAGTGATGAGCGGGAGTGTAACTTC
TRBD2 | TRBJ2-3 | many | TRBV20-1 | CSALRLAGTDTQYF | TGCAGTGCTCTTAGACTAGCGGGCACAGATACGCAGTATTTT
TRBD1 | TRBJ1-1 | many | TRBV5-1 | CASSATGANEAFF | TGCGCCAGCAGCGCCACAGGGGCTAACGAAGCTTTCTTT
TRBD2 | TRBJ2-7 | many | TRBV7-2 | CASSLIAGGPEGQYF | TGTGCCAGCAGCTTAATAGCGGGAGGGCCCGAAGGGCAGTACTTC
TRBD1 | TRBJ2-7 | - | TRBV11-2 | CASSLRGQPDRLDEQYF | TGTGCCAGCAGCTTAAGGGGACAGCCAGACCGGTTAGACGAGCAGTACTTC